This T cell receptor beta chain emerged from a study of spatial heterogeneity in lung cancer. Study context: Mean representation of each unique TCR and UMI combination in the raw reads exceeded 8.5 occurrences. Study-level results: Ubiquitous expanded tumor TCRs were observed in blood more at resection than follow-up.

The sample holds a few counts of this clonotype. Its matching antigen is unknown. TCRdb called the 5' RACE reads again in MiXCR, with one record for every CDR3 protein. This sample has roughly 100,000 distinct CDR3 sequences, with approximately 8.9% found just once. The CDR3 sequence is 11 residues long. The germline V gene has CDR1 MNHEY and CDR2 SVGAGI. Trimming removed 8 bases from V and 9 bases from J, with 11 bases in between. Time point of the sample: sample taken at primary tumor resection. Tumor, nontumor lung or frozen PBMC supplied whole RNA, sequenced without sorting. The donor population consisted of approximately 68 patients with untreated, early-stage non-small cell lung cancer.

Sample: PBMCs, taken at surgery. The gene calls are TRBV6-5 and TRBJ2-1, with D maybe TRBD2 (5 bases). The TCR sequence derives from a male donor with early-stage non-small cell lung cancer. CDR3: CASRRLFEQFF. The CDR3 bases are TGTGCCAGCCGGAGACTATTTGAGCAGTTCTTC.